The clone carrying this TCR beta chain has only a few counts. Its target is not known. The V end was cut by 11 bases, the J end by 0 bases, with 10 bases between. The length of the CDR3 is 13 residues. The data are from a study of post-analysis software for immune sequencing data. Study-wide background: There were relapsing-remitting, secondary progressive and progressive-relapsing multiple sclerosis among the disease courses included.

Findings and caveats of the study: Normalized Chao1 diversity was significantly lower in multiple sclerosis patients than in controls. Relative to controls, patients had a few TRBV segments at higher frequency, with TRBV5-6, TRBV5-1 and TRBV20-1 among these.

Unique molecular identifiers were present in the TCR beta cDNA libraries. T cells numbering about 0.85 to 11 million yielded cDNA molecules that totaled about 500,000. One entry per CDR3 protein results from TCRdb running MiXCR on the PCR reads. The repertoire holds about 260,000 distinct CDR3 sequences, with 36% as singletons. The sequence came from a girl aged 10-17 years with multiple sclerosis. The V gene is TRBV12-3 or TRBV12-4, the J gene TRBJ2-2, with D uncertain. The source material was blood. The CDR3 region is CAGRIANTGELFF. In DNA form, the CDR3 reads TGTGCCGGACGGATCGCGAACACCGGGGAGCTGTTTTTT.